This T cell receptor beta chain was obtained from a study of shared clonotypes between healthy human individuals. Germline V gene sequence: CDR1 SEHNR, CDR2 FQNEAQ (reference sequence). The CDR3 spans 14 residues. V was shortened by 1 base and J by 2 bases, with 8 bases between the two germline ends. Replicate PCRs were loaded with 250 to 350 ng DNA from unsorted PBMC, about 30,000 T cell genomes. Sequenced by immunoSEQ multiplex PCR; TCRdb stores in-frame clones only, minus some. Seen here are fewer than 650,000 clones, less than 80% observed once, and the top ten hold roughly 13%. To note about this clone: Additional DNA sequences in this sample encode the identical CDR3.

Caucasian adults living in Nashville, Tennessee, provided all samples. With unsorted samples, genomic DNA was obtained from approximately 96 million PBMCs. Input material: PBMCs. The chain links TRBV7-9 to TRBJ1-2, with a possible D match to TRBD1 (5 bases). The sequence came from a woman aged 40 to 50 in good health. Some clones in this sample may be carry-over from other donors' samples. CDR3 DNA sequence: TGTGCCAGCAGCTTAGGGGGCCTCAACTATGGCTACACCTTC. Translated: CASSLGGLNYGYTF.